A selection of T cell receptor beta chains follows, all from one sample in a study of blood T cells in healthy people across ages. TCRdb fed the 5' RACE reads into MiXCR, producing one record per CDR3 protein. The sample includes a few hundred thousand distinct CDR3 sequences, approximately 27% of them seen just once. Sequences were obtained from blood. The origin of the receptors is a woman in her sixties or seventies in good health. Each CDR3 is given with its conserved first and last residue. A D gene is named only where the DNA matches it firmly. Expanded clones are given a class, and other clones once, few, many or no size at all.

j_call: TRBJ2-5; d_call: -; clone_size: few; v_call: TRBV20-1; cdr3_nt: TGCAGTGCTTGGCTGAGGGCGGAGACCCAGTACTTC; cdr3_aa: CSAWLRAETQYF
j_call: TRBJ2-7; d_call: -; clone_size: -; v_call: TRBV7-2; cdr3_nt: TGTGCCAGCAGCGCTCGTCAGGGGAGCTCCTACGAGCAGTACTTC; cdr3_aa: CASSARQGSSYEQYF
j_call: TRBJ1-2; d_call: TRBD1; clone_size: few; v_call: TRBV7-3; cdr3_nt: TGTGCCAGCAGCTTAGGAAGGGGACAGGCGGCCAATGGCTACACCTTC; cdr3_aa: CASSLGRGQAANGYTF
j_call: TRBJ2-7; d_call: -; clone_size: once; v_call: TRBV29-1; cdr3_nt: TGCAGCGTTTCGGGGGCCGGAGGACCCTACGAGCAGTACTTC; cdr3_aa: CSVSGAGGPYEQYF
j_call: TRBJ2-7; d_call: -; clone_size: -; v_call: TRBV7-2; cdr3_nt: TGTGCCAGCAGCTTAGGAACACGCAACTCCTACGAGCAGTACTTC; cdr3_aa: CASSLGTRNSYEQYF
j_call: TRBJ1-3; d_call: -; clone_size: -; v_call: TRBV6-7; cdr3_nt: TGTGCCAGCACCCACCGTCAACAGGGAAGGTTCGGCGGAAACACCATATATTTT; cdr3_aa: CASTHRQQGRFGGNTIYF
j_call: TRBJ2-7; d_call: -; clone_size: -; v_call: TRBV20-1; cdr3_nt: TGCAGTGCCCACAAGGCGGTCGAGCAGTACTTC; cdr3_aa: CSAHKAVEQYF
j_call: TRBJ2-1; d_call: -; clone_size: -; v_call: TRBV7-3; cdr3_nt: TGTGCCAGCAGCCTGTATAAAGGTGTGAGCAGCTCCTACAGTGAGCAGTTCTTC; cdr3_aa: CASSLYKGVSSSYSEQFF
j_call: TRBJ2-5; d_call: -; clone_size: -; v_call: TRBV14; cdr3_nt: TGTGCCAGCAGCCAAGGGTTGTCAGCTCAAGAGACCCAGTACTTC; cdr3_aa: CASSQGLSAQETQYF
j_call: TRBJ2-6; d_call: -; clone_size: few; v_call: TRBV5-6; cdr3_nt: TGTGCCAGCAGCTTGTTACAGCTCTCTGGGGCCAACGTCCTGACTTTC; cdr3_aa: CASSLLQLSGANVLTF
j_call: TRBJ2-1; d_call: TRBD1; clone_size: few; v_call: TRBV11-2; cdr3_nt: TGTGCCAGCAGCTTCCAGGGGGTGCTCTCCTACAATGAGCAGTTCTTC; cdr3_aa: CASSFQGVLSYNEQFF
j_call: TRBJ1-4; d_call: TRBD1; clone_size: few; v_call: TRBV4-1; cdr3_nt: TGCGCCAGCAGCCAAGGGGGGACAGGGAGATATGCGGAAAAACTGTTTTTT; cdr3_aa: CASSQGGTGRYAEKLFF
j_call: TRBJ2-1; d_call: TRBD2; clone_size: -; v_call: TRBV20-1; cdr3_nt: TGCGGTGCTAGAATCGCGGGGGGGACCTATGAGCAGTTCTTC; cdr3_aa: CGARIAGGTYEQFF
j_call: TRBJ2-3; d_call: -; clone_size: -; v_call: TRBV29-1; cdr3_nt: TGCAGCGTTTACTCCCCAGATACGCAGTATTTT; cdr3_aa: CSVYSPDTQYF
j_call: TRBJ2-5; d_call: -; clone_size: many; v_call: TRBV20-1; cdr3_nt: TGCAGTGTCATCCCTGAGGGGCAGCTTGAAGAGACCCAGTACTTC; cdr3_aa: CSVIPEGQLEETQYF
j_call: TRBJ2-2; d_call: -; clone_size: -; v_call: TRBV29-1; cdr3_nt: TGCAGCGTTGATTGGAGTTCTGACACCGGGGAGCTGTTTTTT; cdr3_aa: CSVDWSSDTGELFF
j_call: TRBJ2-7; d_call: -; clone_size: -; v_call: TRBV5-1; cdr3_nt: TGCGCCAGCAGCTTAAGGTCGCCCCACGAGCAGTACTTC; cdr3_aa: CASSLRSPHEQYF
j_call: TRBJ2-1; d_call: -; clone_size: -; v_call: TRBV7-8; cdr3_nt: TGTGCCAGCAGCGGGCAAGGGGCTATTGACAATGAGCAGTTCTTC; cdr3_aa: CASSGQGAIDNEQFF
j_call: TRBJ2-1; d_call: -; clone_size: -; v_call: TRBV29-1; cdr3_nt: TGCAGCGTTGTTCGGACGGAATTAAATGAGCAGTTCTTC; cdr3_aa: CSVVRTELNEQFF
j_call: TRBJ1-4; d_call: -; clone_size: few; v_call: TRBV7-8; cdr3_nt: TGTGCCAGCAGTCAGGCGGGGGCGGATGGTGAAAAACTGTTTTTT; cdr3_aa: CASSQAGADGEKLFF
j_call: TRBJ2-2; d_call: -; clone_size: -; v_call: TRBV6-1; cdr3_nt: TGTGCCAGCAGTGAACGGATAAGCATGAACACCGGGGAGCCGTTTTTT; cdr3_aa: CASSERISMNTGEPFF
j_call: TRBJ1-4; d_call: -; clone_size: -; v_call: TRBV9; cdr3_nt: TGTGCCAGCAGCCACGGAGGGGGGGCGGATGAAAAACTGTTTTTT; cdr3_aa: CASSHGGGADEKLFF
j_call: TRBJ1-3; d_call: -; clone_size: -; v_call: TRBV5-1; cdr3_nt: TGCGCCAGCAGCTGGGGACTCTCTGGAAACACCATATATTTT; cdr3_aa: CASSWGLSGNTIYF
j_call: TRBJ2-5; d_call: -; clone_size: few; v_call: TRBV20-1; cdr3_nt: TGCAGTGCTAGAGGTCCGGTCTTTAGGGTTGGACTTGCGAAAGAGACCCAGTACTTC; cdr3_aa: CSARGPVFRVGLAKETQYF
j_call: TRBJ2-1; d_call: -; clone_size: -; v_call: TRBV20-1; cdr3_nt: TGCAGTGCTTCAGAGGGAAGCTCCTACAATGAGCAGTTCTTC; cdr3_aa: CSASEGSSYNEQFF
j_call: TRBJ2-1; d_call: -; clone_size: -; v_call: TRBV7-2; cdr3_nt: TGTGCCAGCAGCTTAGCATGGGGGGAGAACAATGAGCAGTTCTTC; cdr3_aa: CASSLAWGENNEQFF
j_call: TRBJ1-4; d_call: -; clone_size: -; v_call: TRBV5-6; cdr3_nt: TGTGCCAGCAGCTTGTTCGACAGGACTAATGAAAAACTGTTTTTT; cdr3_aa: CASSLFDRTNEKLFF
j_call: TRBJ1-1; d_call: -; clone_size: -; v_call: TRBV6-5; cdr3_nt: TGTGCCAGCAAGCCATGGGACACTGAAGCTTTCTTT; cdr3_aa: CASKPWDTEAFF